This is a list of T cell receptor beta chains from one sample in a study of cytomegalovirus exposure and HLA in healthy donors. Sequenced by immunoSEQ multiplex PCR; TCRdb stores in-frame clones only, minus some. This sample carries about 130,000 clones, around 70% of them seen once, and the ten largest clones take approximately 2.9%. Sequenced: PBMCs. Receptors were obtained from a human donor in good health. The CDR3 runs from the conserved cysteine through the conserved F or W. D genes are given only for firm matches. The size of a clone is reported for some rows only, either as once, few or many, or as a class for expanded clones.

>few|TRBV28|NA|TRBJ2-3
CASSLPSAHTDTQYF
TGTGCCAGCAGTTTGCCTAGTGCCCACACAGATACGCAGTATTTT
>NA|TRBV7-8|TRBD2|TRBJ2-3
CASRGLAGGEVTDTQYF
TGTGCCAGCAGGGGACTAGCGGGGGGAGAGGTAACAGATACGCAGTATTTT
>NA|TRBV5-1|NA|TRBJ1-6
CASSLGVGGISPLHF
TGCGCCAGCAGCTTGGGAGTGGGGGGGATATCACCCCTCCACTTT
>NA|TRBV5-1|TRBD1|TRBJ1-1
CASSLTTGGMNTEAFF
TGCGCCAGCAGCTTAACGACAGGGGGCATGAACACTGAAGCTTTCTTT
>NA|TRBV4-2|TRBD1|TRBJ2-5
CASSQLRDRGRETQYF
TGTGCCAGCAGCCAGCTCCGGGACAGGGGAAGGGAGACCCAGTACTTC
>NA|TRBV6-1|TRBD1|TRBJ1-3
CASSSGQGHGNTIYF
TGTGCCAGCAGTTCAGGACAGGGCCATGGAAACACCATATATTTT
>NA|TRBV19|NA|TRBJ2-5
CASSMTGAGKETQYF
TGTGCCAGTAGTATGACGGGAGCTGGTAAAGAGACCCAGTACTTC
>NA|TRBV7-9|TRBD2|TRBJ2-1
CASSTGTSGTLRDEQFF
TGTGCCAGCAGCACTGGGACTAGCGGGACTCTTCGGGATGAGCAGTTCTTC
>NA|TRBV6-1|TRBD1|TRBJ1-2
CASRGQRYGYTF
TGTGCCAGCAGGGGACAGCGATATGGCTACACCTTC
>NA|TRBV28|TRBD1|TRBJ2-3
CASRDRQGGTDTQYF
TGTGCCAGCAGGGATCGACAGGGGGGCACAGATACGCAGTATTTT
>many|TRBV5-1|NA|TRBJ2-5
CASSLGSDKPQETQYF
TGCGCCAGCAGCTTGGGATCGGACAAACCGCAAGAGACCCAGTACTTC
>NA|TRBV2|NA|TRBJ2-6
CASLRGTHSGANVLTF
TGTGCCAGCCTTAGGGGGACACACTCTGGGGCCAACGTCCTGACTTTC
>once|TRBV28|TRBD1|TRBJ1-2
CASSFTGTGGYTF
TGTGCCAGCAGTTTCACCGGGACAGGTGGCTACACCTTC
>few|TRBV9|TRBD2|TRBJ2-1
CASSVGLAGPRLYNEQFF
TGTGCCAGCAGCGTTGGCCTAGCGGGACCCCGGTTATACAATGAGCAGTTCTTC
>NA|TRBV11-3|NA|TRBJ2-7
CASSLGEAYEQYF
TGTGCCAGCAGCTTAGGGGAGGCCTACGAGCAGTACTTC
>NA|TRBV5-6|NA|TRBJ1-5
CASSLWDAGHPQPQHF
TGTGCCAGCAGCTTGTGGGATGCGGGGCATCCTCAGCCCCAGCATTTT
>few|TRBV30|NA|TRBJ1-2
CACLGKGNYGYTF
TGTGCCTGTCTGGGTAAGGGGAACTATGGCTACACCTTC
>NA|TRBV9|NA|TRBJ1-5
CASSAGGSQPQHF
TGTGCCAGCAGCGCCGGGGGATCACAGCCCCAGCATTTT
>NA|TRBV14|TRBD2|TRBJ2-7
CASSQGGTSRYEQYF
TGTGCCAGCAGCCAAGGGGGGACTAGCCGCTACGAGCAGTACTTC
>NA|TRBV10-3|TRBD1|TRBJ2-7
CAISLGAGGASYEQYF
TGTGCCATCTCCCTGGGGGCAGGGGGCGCCTCCTACGAGCAGTACTTC
>NA|TRBV2|TRBD2|TRBJ2-4
CAGSTSGSFGAKNIQYF
TGTGCCGGTTCGACTAGCGGGAGCTTTGGGGCCAAAAACATTCAGTACTTC
>few|TRBV27|TRBD1|TRBJ1-4
CASSQDRPRPSTTTNEKLFF
TGTGCCAGCAGTCAGGACAGGCCGCGACCTTCTACCACAACTAATGAAAAACTGTTTTTT
>NA|TRBV19|TRBD2|TRBJ2-1
CASASSGLTYNEQFF
TGTGCCAGCGCCTCTAGCGGCTTAACCTACAATGAGCAGTTCTTC
>NA|TRBV29-1|NA|TRBJ1-2
CSAERGIHGYTF
TGCAGCGCGGAACGGGGGATACATGGCTACACCTTC
>NA|TRBV7-9|TRBD1|TRBJ1-2
CSSSFSGQGAQRADGYTF
TGTTCCAGCAGCTTCTCAGGACAGGGGGCGCAAAGGGCCGATGGCTACACCTTC
>once|TRBV5-8|NA|TRBJ2-3
CASSSLPSTDTQYF
TGTGCCAGCAGTTCCCTACCTAGCACAGATACGCAGTATTTT
>NA|TRBV6-5|NA|TRBJ2-2
CASSSAGMVTGELFF
TGTGCCAGCAGTTCAGCAGGGATGGTCACCGGGGAGCTGTTTTTT
>NA|TRBV30|TRBD2|TRBJ2-5
CAWSRTSGGGQTQYF
TGTGCCTGGAGTCGGACTAGCGGGGGGGGACAGACCCAATACTTC
>once|TRBV18|NA|TRBJ2-7
CASSPGTSYEQYF
TGTGCCAGCTCACCCGGGACTTCATACGAGCAGTACTTC
>NA|TRBV2|TRBD1|TRBJ1-1
CASSVETGGSEAFF
TGTGCCAGCAGTGTAGAGACAGGGGGCTCTGAAGCTTTCTTT
>NA|TRBV5-1|NA|TRBJ2-1
CASSLGGGLGYEQFF
TGCGCCAGCAGCTTGGGGGGAGGACTTGGGTATGAGCAGTTCTTC
>NA|TRBV9|NA|TRBJ1-5
CASSVGSGSNQPQHF
TGTGCCAGCAGCGTAGGTTCAGGCAGCAATCAGCCCCAGCATTTT
>NA|TRBV7-7|NA|TRBJ2-2
CASSSLSVFNTGELFF
TGTGCTAGCAGCTCTCTTAGCGTATTTAACACCGGGGAGCTGTTTTTT
>few|TRBV30|NA|TRBJ2-2
CVAGLKFPNTGELFF
TGTGTCGCAGGGCTGAAATTTCCGAACACCGGGGAGCTGTTTTTT
>NA|TRBV5-6|NA|TRBJ2-4
CASSEGPRKNIQYF
TGTGCCAGCAGCGAGGGCCCCAGGAAAAACATTCAGTACTTC
>few|TRBV4-2|TRBD2|TRBJ2-2
CASSPGTSPGELFF
TGTGCCAGCAGCCCCGGGACTAGCCCCGGGGAGCTGTTTTTT
>few|TRBV29-1|TRBD1|TRBJ2-4
CSVARDRGDIQYF
TGCAGCGTTGCGAGGGACAGGGGTGACATTCAGTACTTC
>NA|TRBV9|TRBD1|TRBJ2-7
CASSVTGGGYEQYF
TGTGCCAGCAGCGTGACAGGGGGCGGCTACGAGCAGTACTTC
>NA|TRBV27|TRBD1|TRBJ2-5
CASARGLGDGETQYF
TGTGCCAGTGCCAGGGGGCTAGGGGACGGAGAGACCCAGTACTTC
>NA|TRBV4-3|TRBD2|TRBJ2-3
CASSQERSLAGRGDTQYF
TGCGCCAGCAGCCAAGAACGCTCCCTAGCGGGACGGGGAGATACGCAGTATTTT
>NA|TRBV19|NA|TRBJ2-7
CASSIDLAGKGSYEQYF
TGTGCCAGTAGTATAGATCTGGCAGGGAAAGGGTCCTACGAGCAGTACTTC
>NA|TRBV7-2|NA|TRBJ2-3
CASSFGGLASTDTQYF
TGTGCCAGCAGCTTCGGGGGTTTGGCTAGCACAGATACGCAGTATTTT
>NA|TRBV28|TRBD1|TRBJ1-4
CASSTPGQGAGKLFF
TGTGCCAGCAGTACCCCGGGACAGGGGGCTGGGAAACTGTTTTTT
>NA|TRBV9|TRBD2|TRBJ2-2
CASSPPGLNTGELFF
TGTGCCAGCAGCCCGCCGGGACTAAACACCGGGGAGCTGTTTTTT
>NA|TRBV18|NA|TRBJ1-2
CASSSRQLNYGYTF
TGTGCCAGCTCATCGAGACAGCTTAACTATGGCTACACCTTC
>NA|TRBV27|TRBD2|TRBJ2-3
CASSFQGASGGRSTDTQYF
TGTGCCAGCAGTTTCCAGGGAGCTAGCGGGGGAAGAAGCACAGATACGCAGTATTTT
>NA|TRBV6-5|NA|TRBJ1-1
CASHFNTEAFF
TGTGCCAGCCATTTTAACACTGAAGCTTTCTTT
>NA|TRBV6-5|TRBD1|TRBJ1-2
CASSYSEQGAYGYTF
TGTGCCAGCAGTTACTCGGAACAGGGGGCCTATGGCTACACCTTC
>NA|TRBV15|NA|TRBJ2-7
CATSAEGGVAYEQYF
TGTGCCACCAGCGCTGAAGGTGGAGTAGCCTACGAGCAGTACTTC
>NA|TRBV28|TRBD2|TRBJ2-7
CASRGGYYEQYF
TGTGCCAGCAGGGGGGGGTACTACGAGCAGTACTTC
>NA|TRBV5-4|NA|TRBJ2-4
CASSLTGSRNIQYF
TGTGCCAGCAGCTTAACAGGTTCTAGAAACATTCAGTACTTC
>NA|TRBV7-9|NA|TRBJ2-5
CSSSLTDQETQYF
TGTTCCAGCAGCCTGACAGACCAAGAGACCCAGTACTTC